These T cell receptor beta chains were read from a single sample in a study of a mutant IDH1 vaccine in newly diagnosed glioma. No cognate antigen is known for these TCRs. The repertoire was sequenced with immunoSEQ multiplex PCR; TCRdb's copy has only in-frame clones and lacks some. The profile shows around 57,000 clones, over 75% of them singletons. The material sequenced was PBMCs, taken from a glioma patient whose treatment included an IDH1 peptide vaccine. Source of these receptors: a man aged 40-50 years with glioma. The CDR3 runs from the conserved cysteine through the conserved F or W. Fields, in order: J gene, V gene, CDR3 protein.

TRBJ1-1,TRBV28,CASSLLVEGAFF
TRBJ2-6,TRBV7-9,CASSRAASGANVLTF
TRBJ1-5,TRBV27,CASSPGQAYSNQPQHF
TRBJ2-6,TRBV28,CASNSGANVLTF
TRBJ1-2,TRBV9,CASSVEAGGAVAYGYTF
TRBJ2-1,TRBV28,CASSPPGYNEQFF
TRBJ2-1,TRBV27,CASSFLPGTGGNEQFF
TRBJ1-6,TRBV30,CAWSSGQDNSPLHF
TRBJ2-5,TRBV18,CASSPSPEETQYF
TRBJ2-7,TRBV4-2,CASSHEREASYEQYF
TRBJ2-3,TRBV2,CASSEGTRGDTQYF
TRBJ2-7,TRBV7-2,CASSPIQGRGEQYF
TRBJ2-5,TRBV5-1,CASSLDWGSQETQYF
TRBJ2-5,TRBV6-5,CASSYSLWGQETQYF
TRBJ1-3,TRBV2,CASSPLIRASGGNTIYF
TRBJ1-3,TRBV10-3,CAIRPMGTGNTIYF
TRBJ1-5,TRBV6-1,CASFYLGRTNQPQHF
TRBJ1-5,TRBV6-1,CASSKVRVGEAGNQPQHF